This TCR beta chain was obtained from a study of blood T cell repertoires in COVID-19. Overall study: Material from acute and convalescent COVID-19 was sourced from the United States, Italy and Spain. Sample material is recorded as cDNA or gDNA derived from T cells, B-cell-depleted T cells, or PBMCs.

Per the original methods: The authors estimated nucleated cell counts from reference gene primer amplification. The repertoire was sequenced with immunoSEQ multiplex PCR; TCRdb's copy has only in-frame clones and lacks some. The V and J calls and clone size were taken over from that table, and D and trimming were inferred from the DNA. The data hold about 110,000 clones, with 60% to 85% observed a single time. Germline assignment: CDR1 LNHDA and CDR2 SQIVND (reference sequence). The length of the CDR3 is 15 residues. V shed 5 bases and J shed 3 bases, with 14 bases lying between them. This rearrangement joins TRBV19 to TRBJ1-5; D gene uncertain. The material sequenced was peripheral blood. The clonotype was recovered from a man between 65 and 79 years old with acute or convalescent COVID-19. CDR3: CASSPRRGNNQPQHF. The CDR3 coding sequence is TGTGCCAGTAGTCCGAGGAGAGGGAACAATCAGCCCCAGCATTTT.